The rows below give T cell receptor beta chains drawn from one sample of a study of cytomegalovirus exposure and HLA in healthy donors. Data came from immunoSEQ multiplex PCR; TCRdb stores just in-frame clones and leaves some out. The sample yields roughly 200,000 clones, around 78% seen once. Input material: PBMCs. These receptors all stem from a man in his thirties or forties in good health and CMV-seronegative. Each CDR3 is given with its conserved first and last residue. The D gene is left open where the match is weak. The size entry is marked missing in some rows and otherwise reads once, few, many or a size class.

J gene	V gene	D gene	clone size	CDR3 protein	CDR3 DNA
TRBJ1-2	TRBV30	-	-	CAWSGQGGYTF	TGTGCCTGGTCGGGCCAGGGGGGCTACACCTTC
TRBJ2-7	TRBV4-1	-	few	CASSQDGTGTQRDEQYF	TGCGCCAGCAGCCAAGATGGGACCGGGACTCAACGGGACGAGCAGTACTTC
TRBJ2-2	TRBV28	-	-	CASRPRGYRTANTGELFF	TGTGCCAGCAGACCGAGGGGGTACCGGACAGCGAACACCGGGGAGCTGTTTTTT
TRBJ1-5	TRBV9	TRBD1	-	CASSVGTGGQPQHF	TGTGCCAGCAGCGTCGGGACAGGGGGTCAGCCCCAGCATTTT
TRBJ1-4	TRBV4-1	-	-	CASSQVLNEKLFF	TGCGCCAGCAGCCAAGTCCTTAATGAAAAACTGTTTTTT
TRBJ1-1	TRBV28	TRBD1	-	CASSLGTGYTEAFF	TGTGCCAGCAGTTTAGGGACAGGGTATACTGAAGCTTTCTTT
TRBJ1-2	TRBV9	-	-	CASSVGERQDPYGYTF	TGTGCCAGCAGCGTAGGTGAAAGACAGGACCCCTACGGCTACACCTTC
TRBJ1-2	TRBV5-1	TRBD1	-	CASSPDRAYGYTF	TGCGCCAGCAGCCCGGACAGGGCCTATGGCTACACCTTC
TRBJ1-2	TRBV7-2	TRBD1	few	CASSTGGSNYGYTF	TGTGCCAGCAGCACAGGGGGCTCTAACTATGGCTACACCTTC
TRBJ2-7	TRBV10-3	TRBD2	few	CAIRTSGSSYEQYF	TGTGCCATCAGAACTAGCGGGAGCTCCTACGAGCAGTACTTC
TRBJ2-7	TRBV27	-	-	CASRRTPGPYEQYF	TGTGCCAGCCGACGAACCCCTGGGCCCTACGAGCAGTACTTC
TRBJ1-5	TRBV6-6	-	few	CASSDPDSIRQPQHF	TGTGCCAGCAGTGACCCCGACAGTATCCGCCAGCCCCAGCATTTT
TRBJ2-1	TRBV30	TRBD2	-	CAWSVGLAGGPYNEQFF	TGTGCCTGGAGTGTAGGCCTAGCGGGAGGGCCCTACAATGAGCAGTTCTTC
TRBJ2-7	TRBV10-3	TRBD1	few	CAISAAMRQGSSEQYF	TGTGCCATCAGCGCAGCAATGCGACAGGGGAGTAGCGAGCAGTACTTC
TRBJ1-2	TRBV6-4	-	-	CASSVLIGEGGYTF	TGTGCCAGCAGTGTCCTCATCGGGGAGGGAGGCTACACCTTC
TRBJ2-2	TRBV7-9	-	-	CASSSGGGSTGELFF	TGTGCCAGCAGCTCTGGAGGAGGGTCCACCGGGGAGCTGTTTTTT
TRBJ1-2	TRBV6-5	-	-	CASSYLGGGYEGYTF	TGTGCCAGCAGTTACTTAGGGGGGGGATATGAGGGCTACACCTTC
TRBJ2-3	TRBV9	TRBD1	once	CASSAAGTALLDTQYF	TGTGCCAGCAGCGCCGCCGGGACAGCCCTACTAGATACGCAGTATTTT
TRBJ1-5	TRBV28	TRBD1	-	CASLGTGIGQPQHF	TGTGCCAGTTTGGGGACAGGTATAGGTCAGCCCCAGCATTTT
TRBJ2-1	TRBV28	-	-	CASRLRGSSYNEQFF	TGTGCCAGCAGGCTTAGGGGGAGCTCCTACAATGAGCAGTTCTTC
TRBJ2-7	TRBV19	-	-	CASSESHAYEQYF	TGTGCCAGTAGTGAGTCGCATGCCTACGAGCAGTACTTC
TRBJ2-7	TRBV28	TRBD2	-	CASSPSKRTSRNF	TGTGCCAGCAGCCCATCGAAGAGGACTAGCAGGAACTTC
TRBJ2-7	TRBV2	TRBD1	few	CASSDLRTGLTYEQYF	TGTGCCAGCAGTGATCTAAGGACAGGACTTACCTACGAGCAGTACTTC
TRBJ2-3	TRBV11-2	TRBD2	-	CASSLTFGGRALDTQYF	TGTGCCAGCAGCTTAACGTTTGGCGGGAGGGCCTTAGATACGCAGTATTTT
TRBJ1-1	TRBV11-1	TRBD1	-	CASSPRARGDTEAFF	TGTGCCAGCAGCCCAAGGGCCAGGGGGGACACTGAAGCTTTCTTT
TRBJ1-5	TRBV6-1	-	-	CASSLLRDLNQPQHF	TGTGCCAGCAGCCTACTCCGGGATCTCAATCAGCCCCAGCATTTT
TRBJ2-2	TRBV18	TRBD2	-	CASSRTSGSAGELFF	TGTGCCAGCTCACGCACTAGCGGGAGCGCCGGGGAGCTGTTTTTT
TRBJ1-4	TRBV25-1	-	once	CASSDPRGNEKLFF	TGTGCCAGCAGTGACCCCCGAGGGAATGAAAAACTGTTTTTT
TRBJ1-5	TRBV28	TRBD1	-	CASSLRAGGLPQHF	TGTGCCAGCAGTTTAAGGGCAGGGGGTCTGCCCCAGCATTTT
TRBJ2-2	TRBV5-4	TRBD2	-	CASRPGTSATGELFF	TGTGCCAGCAGACCCGGGACTAGCGCCACCGGGGAGCTGTTTTTT
TRBJ2-7	TRBV7-2	-	once	CASSFHSYEQYF	TGTGCCAGCAGCTTTCATAGCTACGAGCAGTACTTC
TRBJ2-1	TRBV13	-	once	CASSPQRSGNEQFF	TGTGCCAGCAGCCCCCAAAGGAGTGGCAATGAGCAGTTCTTC
TRBJ2-1	TRBV5-1	TRBD2	-	CASSLGGSGYNEQFF	TGCGCCAGCAGCTTAGGCGGGAGTGGCTACAATGAGCAGTTCTTC
TRBJ2-7	TRBV28	TRBD1	-	CASSFGGQGVNEQYF	TGTGCCAGCAGTTTTGGTGGACAGGGAGTCAACGAGCAGTACTTC
TRBJ2-7	TRBV6-5	-	few	CASSRLNEQYF	TGTGCCAGCAGCAGACTAAACGAGCAGTACTTC
TRBJ2-1	TRBV19	-	-	CASSIDSYNEQFF	TGTGCCAGTAGTATTGACAGTTACAATGAGCAGTTCTTC
TRBJ2-3	TRBV4-1	-	-	CASSQVNTQYF	TGCGCCAGCAGCCAAGTTAATACGCAGTATTTT
TRBJ1-6	TRBV5-1	TRBD1	few	CASQRAGTEKSESLHF	TGCGCCAGCCAACGAGCCGGGACAGAGAAGAGCGAGTCCCTCCACTTT
TRBJ2-5	TRBV21-1	-	-	CASNRDNKLTQYF	TGTGCCAGTAACCGGGACAACAAATTGACCCAGTACTTC
TRBJ1-1	TRBV27	-	-	CASSLSRGLTGMNTEAFF	TGTGCCAGCAGTTTATCGCGGGGGCTGACAGGAATGAACACTGAAGCTTTCTTT
TRBJ2-5	TRBV15	-	-	CATSSGSSQETQYF	TGTGCCACCAGCAGTGGGAGTAGCCAAGAGACCCAGTACTTC
TRBJ2-7	TRBV10-3	TRBD1	-	CAITETGGGYEQYF	TGTGCCATCACCGAGACAGGGGGCGGCTACGAGCAGTACTTC
TRBJ2-2	TRBV27	-	-	CASSLPTIRPNTGELFF	TGTGCCAGCAGTTTGCCGACAATCCGCCCGAACACCGGGGAGCTGTTTTTT
TRBJ2-7	TRBV29-1	TRBD1	-	CSVRGQGTYEQYF	TGCAGCGTCCGGGGACAGGGGACCTACGAGCAGTACTTC
TRBJ2-5	TRBV25-1	TRBD1	-	CASSETMGQGVQETQYF	TGTGCCAGCAGTGAAACCATGGGTCAGGGGGTCCAAGAGACCCAGTACTTC
TRBJ1-4	TRBV15	TRBD1	-	CATRKTGQNEKLFF	TGTGCCACCAGAAAGACAGGGCAAAATGAAAAACTGTTTTTT
TRBJ2-5	TRBV2	-	few	CASSEAAETQYF	TGTGCCAGCAGTGAAGCGGCAGAGACCCAGTACTTC
TRBJ2-7	TRBV2	TRBD1	-	CASSDKQGWNYEQYF	TGTGCCAGCAGTGATAAACAGGGGTGGAACTACGAGCAGTACTTC
TRBJ1-1	TRBV12-5	TRBD1	once	CASGLGQGGAFF	TGTGCTAGTGGTTTGGGACAGGGCGGCGCTTTCTTT
TRBJ1-1	TRBV14	-	-	CASSTVEAFF	TGTGCCAGCAGTACTGTTGAAGCTTTCTTT
TRBJ2-5	TRBV6-5	TRBD2	few	CASSRLAGGETQYF	TGTGCCAGCAGTCGACTAGCGGGAGGAGAGACCCAGTACTTC
TRBJ2-5	TRBV18	-	-	CASSPGGWRETQYF	TGTGCCAGCTCACCAGGAGGGTGGAGGGAGACCCAGTACTTC
TRBJ2-5	TRBV2	-	-	CASSPLETQYF	TGTGCCAGCAGCCCGTTGGAGACCCAGTACTTC
TRBJ2-3	TRBV9	TRBD2	-	CASSVGGRGTDTQYF	TGTGCCAGCAGCGTAGGCGGGAGAGGTACAGATACGCAGTATTTT
TRBJ2-7	TRBV9	-	-	CASSTNDGYEQYF	TGTGCCAGCAGCACGAACGACGGGTACGAGCAGTACTTC
TRBJ2-7	TRBV29-1	-	few	CSVGIRSSYEQYF	TGCAGCGTTGGCATACGGAGCTCCTACGAGCAGTACTTC